The source of this TCR beta chain is a study of control samples from healthy donors and cancer patients. From germline, CDR1 is MNHEY and CDR2 SMNVEV (reference sequence). Trimming left V 2 bases short and J 5 bases short, with 10 bases between. This CDR3 has 15 amino acids. Libraries were prepared by immunoSEQ multiplex PCR; TCRdb keeps only in-frame clonotypes and omits some of them. The sample yields 130,000 to 150,000 clones, 75% to 95% seen once. The source is a man younger than 45 in good health. The V call is TRBV27, the J call TRBJ1-6; TRBD1 might be the D (5 bases). Sample: blood. In nucleotides, the CDR3 is TGTGCCAGCAGTTTAGGTCCAGGGAATAATTCACCCCTCCACTTT. Translated, it gives CASSLGPGNNSPLHF.